This T cell receptor (beta chain) was documented in a study of T cells expressing NK-cell markers. Study-level information: The study drew TCR beta repertoires from sorted CD3+CD56+NKG2C+, CD3+CD56+NKG2C- and CD3+CD56-NKG2C+ T cells. There were seven HCMV-seropositive donors and one seronegative donor among the eight sequenced.

The CDR3 runs to 14 residues. Germline loops: CDR1 SNHLY, CDR2 FYNNEI. Using the 5' RACE reads, TCRdb records one entry per CDR3 protein without DNA. Its table lists 350,000 to 450,000 distinct CDR3 sequences. Study conclusions and caveats: One observes that, in several donors, these clonotypes were also the leading ones within the CD3+CD56-NKG2C+ fraction. Dominant NKG2C+ clonotypes in six donors made up about 1.0-7.5% of CD8+ T cells.

To note about this clonotype: The antigen is undetermined.

The sample was blood T cells: a sorted CD56 or NKG2C T cell subset, CD4+ or CD8+ T cells, or bulk PBMC T cells (not recorded which). This receptor was identified in a man between 18 and 69 years old in good health. The rearrangement joins TRBV2 to TRBJ1-5; TCRdb's D call of TRBD1 is untestable without DNA. CDR3 sequence reads: CASSPTGGAGPQHF.